This is a list of T cell receptor beta chains from one sample in a study of blood T cell repertoires in COVID-19. Generated by immunoSEQ multiplex PCR, the TCRdb table keeps only in-frame clones and is missing some. The sample records about 190,000 clones, over 80% being singletons. The sample was peripheral blood. Receptors were obtained from a woman between 40 and 55 years old with acute or convalescent COVID-19. CDR3s include the opening cysteine and the closing phenylalanine or tryptophan. Fields, in order: V gene, J gene, CDR3 length, clone size, D gene, CDR3 DNA, CDR3 protein. The D gene is left open where the match is weak. Size is omitted from some rows. Given values are once, few, many or a class for expanded clones.

TRBV28,TRBJ1-2,13,.,.,TGTGCCAGCAGCCCAACGGGGGTCTATGGCTACACCTTC,CASSPTGVYGYTF
TRBV27,TRBJ2-7,13,.,.,TGTGCCAGCAGTAAACGGAGGAACTACGAGCAGTACTTC,CASSKRRNYEQYF
TRBV28,TRBJ2-5,14,few,.,TGTGCCAGCAGTTCCCTGGAGGGGATCGAGACCCAGTACTTC,CASSSLEGIETQYF
TRBV9,TRBJ2-2,16,.,.,TGTGCCAGCAGCTGGGATCTGGGACTTGGAGGCGGGGAGCTGTTTTTT,CASSWDLGLGGGELFF
TRBV28,TRBJ2-1,12,.,.,TGTGCCAGCAGTTCAAACTTGGAGAAGCAGTTCTTC,CASSSNLEKQFF
TRBV23-1,TRBJ2-5,14,.,TRBD1,TGCGCCAGGCCTATCCGGACAGGGAGGGAGACCCAGTACTTC,CARPIRTGRETQYF
TRBV5-1,TRBJ2-2,14,.,.,TGCGCCAGCAGCTTAGCGTTTAACACCGGGGAGCTGTTTTTT,CASSLAFNTGELFF
TRBV3-1/TRBV3-2,TRBJ1-1,15,.,TRBD1,TGTGCCAGCAGCCGGGGAGGACAGGGCCACACTGAAGCTTTCTTT,CASSRGGQGHTEAFF
TRBV11-2,TRBJ1-3,14,.,.,TGTGCCAGCAGACGGGGGGCGAAGGGAAACACCATATATTTT,CASRRGAKGNTIYF
TRBV25-1,TRBJ2-1,17,few,.,TGTGCCAGCAGTGAATTTAATCCTAGCCGAATTTACAATGAGCAGTTCTTC,CASSEFNPSRIYNEQFF
TRBV3-1/TRBV3-2,TRBJ2-2,15,few,TRBD2,TGTGCCAGCAGCCAAGACGGGAGGTCCACCGGGGAGCTGTTTTTT,CASSQDGRSTGELFF
TRBV28,TRBJ1-3,14,once,TRBD1,TGTGCCAGCAACCCAGGGGGCTATGGAAACACCATATATTTT,CASNPGGYGNTIYF
TRBV28,TRBJ2-7,13,once,TRBD1,TGTGCCAGCAGTTCAGGACAGGTCTACGAGCAGTACTTC,CASSSGQVYEQYF
TRBV4-1,TRBJ2-2,20,.,TRBD2,TGCGCCAGCAGCCAAGCGTCGGGACTAGCGGGATTCGAGAACACCGGGGAGCTGTTTTTT,CASSQASGLAGFENTGELFF
TRBV5-4,TRBJ1-2,14,.,TRBD1,TGTGCCAGCAGGACACAGGGGGGATCGTATGGCTACACCTTC,CASRTQGGSYGYTF
TRBV28,TRBJ1-6,15,.,TRBD1,TGTGCCAGCAGTCGGACAGGGTTCTATAATTCACCCCTCCACTTT,CASSRTGFYNSPLHF
TRBV5-3,TRBJ2-1,9,.,.,TGTGCCAGAAGCTACGGGGAGTTCTTC,CARSYGEFF
TRBV28,TRBJ2-7,12,.,.,TGTGCCAGCCAGGGGCAGACCTACGAGCAGTACTTC,CASQGQTYEQYF
TRBV18,TRBJ1-3,15,.,TRBD1,TGTGCCAGCTCACCAACAGGGGTCTCCCTAAACACCATATATTTT,CASSPTGVSLNTIYF
TRBV27,TRBJ1-5,14,.,.,TGTGCCAGCAGTTTATTTGGCACTAGCTCGCCCCAGCATTTT,CASSLFGTSSPQHF
TRBV6-5,TRBJ1-5,16,.,TRBD1,TGTGCCAGCAGTTCCTCCCCGGGACAGGGGGTCCAGGTCCAGCATTTT,CASSSSPGQGVQVQHF
TRBV30,TRBJ1-6,13,.,TRBD1,TGTGCCTGCGGGACAGGTTGGAATTCACCCCTCCACTTT,CACGTGWNSPLHF
TRBV30,TRBJ2-7,11,.,.,TGTGCCTGTTGGAAAGGGGTCGAGCAGTACTTC,CACWKGVEQYF
TRBV5-1,TRBJ1-1,14,.,TRBD1,TGCGCCAGCAGCCGGGACAGGGGGTCCACTGAAGCTTTCTTT,CASSRDRGSTEAFF
TRBV7-3,TRBJ2-5,15,.,TRBD2,TGTGCCAGCAGCTTCGTCGGGGGGGCAGGAGAGACCCAGTACTTC,CASSFVGGAGETQYF
TRBV4-1,TRBJ1-6,17,.,TRBD1,TGCGCCAGCAGCCGGGGGGGACAGGGGGCAGGGAATTCACCCCTCCACTTT,CASSRGGQGAGNSPLHF
TRBV6-5,TRBJ1-1,12,.,.,TGTGCCAGCGGCACCATGAACACTGAAGCTTTCTTT,CASGTMNTEAFF
TRBV2,TRBJ1-2,13,.,.,TGTGCCAGCAGTGAGGAGCCCTACTATGGCTACACCTTC,CASSEEPYYGYTF
TRBV27,TRBJ1-2,15,.,.,TGTGCCTCCACCCGCCTGATGGGGGCGCATTATGGCTACACCTTC,CASTRLMGAHYGYTF
TRBV19,TRBJ1-2,17,.,.,TGTGCCAGTAGTATAGACTCCCTCTCAGTGTTGGCCGATGGCTACACCTTC,CASSIDSLSVLADGYTF
TRBV28,TRBJ2-2,15,.,.,TGTGCCAGCAGTTCCCTCGTAGTCGGGACCGGGGAGCTGTTTTTT,CASSSLVVGTGELFF
TRBV5-1,TRBJ2-3,14,.,.,TGCGCCAGCATGGACAGAACTAGCACAGATACGCAGTATTTT,CASMDRTSTDTQYF
TRBV7-9,TRBJ1-5,15,.,.,TGTGCCAGCAGCCAGGACAGAATTAGCAATCAGCCCCAGCATTTT,CASSQDRISNQPQHF
TRBV6-5,TRBJ2-1,11,.,.,TGTGCCAGCAGTTACTCGGCCGAGCAGTTCTTC,CASSYSAEQFF
TRBV28,TRBJ2-1,13,.,.,TGTGCCAGCAGTGTGGACAGCTACAATGAGCAGTTCTTC,CASSVDSYNEQFF
TRBV14,TRBJ1-3,15,few,.,TGTGCCAGCAGCCGGATGACAGGCTCTGGAAACACCATATATTTT,CASSRMTGSGNTIYF
TRBV11-3,TRBJ2-1,16,few,TRBD2,TGTGCCAGCAGCCCTAGCGGGAGGGCCTCCTACAATGAGCAGTTCTTC,CASSPSGRASYNEQFF
TRBV6-5,TRBJ1-2,14,.,.,TGTGCCAGCAGTTGGGGGACTATTAGGGGCGGCTACACCTTC,CASSWGTIRGGYTF
TRBV11-3,TRBJ2-1,16,.,TRBD2,TGTGCCAGCAGCTTAGGTACTAGCGGGGCCTACAATGAGCAGTTCTTC,CASSLGTSGAYNEQFF
TRBV4-1,TRBJ2-5,16,.,.,TGCGCCAGCAGACACATTACAGGGCCAGACATAGAGACCCAGTACTTC,CASRHITGPDIETQYF
TRBV27,TRBJ2-7,20,.,TRBD2,TGTGCCAGCAGTTTCTACGGACAGGGGGTCAGAGGACTAGCGGGGTACGAGCAGTACTTC,CASSFYGQGVRGLAGYEQYF
TRBV28,TRBJ1-2,16,.,.,TGTGCCAGCAGTTTCATCCCCCCGGGGGCTAACTATGGCTACACCTTC,CASSFIPPGANYGYTF
TRBV12-3/TRBV12-4,TRBJ1-6,13,.,.,TGTGCCAGCAGTTTACTGTGGGCTTCACCCCTCCACTTT,CASSLLWASPLHF
TRBV2,TRBJ1-4,13,many,.,TGTGCCAGCAGTGAGGTCCAGGGTGAAAAACTGTTTTTT,CASSEVQGEKLFF